The source of this T cell receptor (beta chain) is a study of OX40 agonist ivuxolimab in advanced cancers. On the study more broadly: Patients were dosed intravenously with ivuxolimab at 0.01 to 10 mg/kg every 2 weeks. Enrollees could have had prior anti-PD-1, anti-PD-L1 or anti-CTLA-4 therapy, which about 42% had received.

V was trimmed by 4 bases and J by 5 bases, leaving 22 bases between them. CDR1 and CDR2 (germline): SGHTA, FQGNSA. The CDR3 spans 17 residues. Study-wide results and caveats: Clonal expansion by week 6 occurred in CD4+ and CD8+ blood T cells (at 0.1 to 3.0 mg/kg).

A word on this clone: The antigen is undetermined.

With baseline, cycle 4 day 1, and cycle 7 day 1 as timepoints, blood was sampled. Using immunoSEQ multiplex PCR, the repertoire was profiled, and TCRdb retains in-frame clones only, with some absent. The data contain around 70,000 clones, 84% of them singletons. Source: CD4+ or CD8+ T cells sorted from blood, taken in a trial of the OX40 agonist ivuxolimab. The TCR comes from an adult with an advanced solid tumor such as melanoma, head and neck, liver or kidney cancer. The chain links TRBV7-2 to TRBJ2-3; D possibly corresponds to TRBD2 (7 bases). CDR3 DNA: TGTGCCAGCAGCTCCCGAGTGGGGGGGGCGCGGGGAGATACGCAGTATTTT. Translation gives CASSSRVGGARGDTQYF.